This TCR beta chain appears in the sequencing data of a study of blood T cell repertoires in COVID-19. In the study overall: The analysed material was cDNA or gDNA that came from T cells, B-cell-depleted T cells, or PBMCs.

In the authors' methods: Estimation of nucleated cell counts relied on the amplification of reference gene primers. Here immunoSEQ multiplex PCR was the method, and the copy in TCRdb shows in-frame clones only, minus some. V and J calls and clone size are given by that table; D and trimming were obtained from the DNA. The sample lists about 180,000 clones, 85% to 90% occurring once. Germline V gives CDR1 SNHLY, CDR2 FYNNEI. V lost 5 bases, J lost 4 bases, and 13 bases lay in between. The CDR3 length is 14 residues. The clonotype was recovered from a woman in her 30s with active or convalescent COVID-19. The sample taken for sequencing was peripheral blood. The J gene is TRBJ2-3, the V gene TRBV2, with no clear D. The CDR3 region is CASSSLRFSDTQYF. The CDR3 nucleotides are TGTGCCAGCAGTAGTTTGAGGTTTTCAGATACGCAGTATTTT. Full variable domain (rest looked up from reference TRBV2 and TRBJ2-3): EPEVTQTPSHQVTQMGQEVILRCVPISNHLYFYWYRQILGQKVEFLVSFYNNEISEKSEIFDDQFSVERPDGSNFTLKIRSTKLEDSAMYFCASSSLRFSDTQYFGPGTRLTVL.